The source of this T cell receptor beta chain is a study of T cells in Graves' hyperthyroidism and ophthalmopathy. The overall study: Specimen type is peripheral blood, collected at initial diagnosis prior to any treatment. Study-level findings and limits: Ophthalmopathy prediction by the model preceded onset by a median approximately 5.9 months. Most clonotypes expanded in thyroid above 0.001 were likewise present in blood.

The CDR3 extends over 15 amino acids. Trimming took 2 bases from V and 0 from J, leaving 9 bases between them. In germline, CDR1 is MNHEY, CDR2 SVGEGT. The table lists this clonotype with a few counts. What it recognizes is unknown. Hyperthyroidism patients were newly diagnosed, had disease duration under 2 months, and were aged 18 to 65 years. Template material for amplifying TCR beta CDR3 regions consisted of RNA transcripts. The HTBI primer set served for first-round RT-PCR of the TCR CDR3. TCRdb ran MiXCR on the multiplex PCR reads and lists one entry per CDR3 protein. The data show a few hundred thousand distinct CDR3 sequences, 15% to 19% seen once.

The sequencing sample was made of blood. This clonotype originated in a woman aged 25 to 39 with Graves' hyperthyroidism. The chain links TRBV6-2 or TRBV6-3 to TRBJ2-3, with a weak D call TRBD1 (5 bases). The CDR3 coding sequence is TGTGCCAGCAGTTACGACAGAGAAAGCACAGATACGCAGTATTTT. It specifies CASSYDRESTDTQYF.